The clone carrying this TCR beta chain was observed a single time. The antigen remains unidentified. ViraFEST used viral peptide pools to expand antigen-specific CD4+ T cells before sequencing. Cultured cells yielded isolated CD4+ T cells after 10 days. This person's SARS-CoV-2 infection, confirmed by PCR, occurred between March and December 2020. Either the mRNA-1273 or the BNT162b2 vaccine was given to participants as two doses. A few million PBMC were seeded per well and grown in the presence of roughly 11 IU/ml IL-2 and 10 ug/ml peptides. This entry belongs to a study of vaccination effects on CD4 cells after COVID-19. The CDR3 extends over 16 amino acids. V dropped 1 base and J dropped 8 bases, with 15 bases sitting between them. The germline V gene encodes CDR1 MNHEY and CDR2 SMNVEV (reference sequence). Libraries were prepared by immunoSEQ multiplex PCR; TCRdb keeps only in-frame clonotypes and omits some of them. This sample yields under 20,000 clones, of which around 80% are seen a single time; roughly 20% belongs to the top ten.

The sequence came from a human donor who had a prior SARS-CoV-2 infection. The starting material was CD4+ T cells from PBMCs cultured with SARS-CoV-2 spike peptides, obtained after COVID-19 vaccination. The genes are TRBV27 and TRBJ1-6; a weak D match, TRBD1 (6 bases). Written as DNA, the CDR3 is TGTGCCAGCAGTTTATACTCTGCAGGGGCTGATTCACCCCTCCACTTT. Translation gives CASSLYSAGADSPLHF.